These 28 T cell receptor beta chains came from one sample sequenced in a study of T cell responses to AZD1222 COVID-19 vaccine. Repertoires were generated with immunoSEQ multiplex PCR, while TCRdb's copy carries only in-frame clones and drops some. The sample consists of fewer than 55,000 clones, more than 65% of them appearing once. This specimen was peripheral blood, taken on day 0 of MenACWY control vaccination. Receptor source: an adult in good health.

This clone was observed a handful of times. CDR3 region: CASRRTQNEKLFF. The CDR3, as DNA: TGTGCCAGCAGGCGGACTCAAAATGAAAAACTGTTTTTT. This rearrangement joins TRBV6-5 to TRBJ1-4; no definite D call. Germline values: CDR1 MNHEY, CDR2 SVGAGI. The germline V and J ends were trimmed by 6 bases and 5 bases, with 10 bases remaining between them. CDR3 length: 13 amino acids.

Concerning this clone: Additional DNA sequences in this sample encode the identical CDR3. The chain employs TRBV7-8 and TRBJ2-7; D perhaps matches TRBD2 (6 bases). CDR3 length: 14 amino acids. Germline CDR1 is SGHVS and CDR2 is FQNEAQ. Deletions cut 5 bases from V and 1 base from J, with 12 bases between. CDR3: CASSPRDSSYEQYF. The CDR3 nucleotides read TGTGCCAGCAGCCCCCGGGACTCGTCCTACGAGCAGTACTTC.

This sequence joins TRBV2 and TRBJ2-1; 7 nucleotides agree with TRBD2. CDR3 length: 15 amino acids. Germline CDR1 and CDR2: SNHLY and FYNNEI. Unmatched junction bases numbered 5, after V lost 4 bases and J lost 2 bases. In nucleotides, the CDR3 is TGTGCCAGCAGTGCTCGGGAGGCCACCTACAATGAGCAGTTCTTC. As protein: CASSAREATYNEQFF.

The V gene is TRBV11-1, the J gene TRBJ2-2, with a weak D call TRBD2 (5 bases). Germline CDR1 reads SGHAT; CDR2 reads FQDESV (reference sequence). Trimming stripped 4 bases from V and 7 bases from J, with 13 bases between. The CDR3 sequence is 14 residues long. CDR3 sequence: CASSSLLDGGELFF. The CDR3 DNA follows: TGTGCCAGCAGCTCCCTACTAGACGGCGGGGAGCTGTTTTTT.

CDR3 protein: CASSFSHRDGLAGTGEQYF. CDR3 DNA: TGTGCCAGCAGCTTTAGTCACAGGGATGGACTAGCGGGGACTGGAGAGCAGTACTTC. V gene TRBV5-8 combines with J gene TRBJ2-7, with 12 bases identical to TRBD2. This CDR3 contains 19 residues. J lost 7 bases, V lost 2 bases, and 19 bases had no gene match. Germline lookup yields CDR1 SGHTS and CDR2 YDEGEE. The variable domain in full, with the rest retrieved from reference TRBV5-8 and TRBJ2-7, is EAGVTQSPTHLIKTRGQQATLRCSPISGHTSVYWYQQALGLGLQFLLWYDEGEERNRGNFPPRFSGRQFPNYSSELNVNALELEDSALYLCASSFSHRDGLAGTGEQYFGPGTRLTVT.

Only a few counts were recorded for this clone. This chain uses TRBV30 with TRBJ1-4; D remains unclear. This CDR3 region has 14 residues. V lost 4 bases, J lost 2 bases, and 11 bases lay in between. Germline CDR1 reads GTSNPN; CDR2 reads SVGIG (reference sequence). The CDR3 loop reads CAWTPGLTNEKLFF. CDR3 DNA: TGTGCCTGGACCCCTGGCCTTACTAATGAAAAACTGTTTTTT. The full variable domain, rest sourced from reference TRBV30 and TRBJ1-4, is SQTIHQWPATLVQPVGSPLSLECTVEGTSNPNLYWYRQAAGRGLQLLFYSVGIGQISSEVPQNLSASRPQDRQFILSSKKLLLSDSGFYLCAWTPGLTNEKLFFGSGTQLSVL.

The rearrangement joins TRBV30 to TRBJ2-5, with 10 bases lining up with TRBD1. Germline-derived CDR1 and CDR2 are GTSNPN and SVGIG (reference sequence). This CDR3 region has 11 residues. Trimming removed 5 bases from V and 11 bases from J; junction bases left unmatched: 5. CDR3 residues: CAWLRGQGQYF. For the CDR3, the DNA is TGTGCCTGGCTAAGGGGACAGGGGCAGTACTTC.

The chain couples TRBV5-6 to TRBJ2-1, with D perhaps being TRBD1 or TRBD2 (6 bases each). The CDR3 spans 12 residues. V lost 3 bases, J lost 15 bases, and 16 bases lay in between. Germline V gene data show CDR1 as SGHDT and CDR2 as YYEEEE. The chain's CDR3 is CASSYDQGGRFF. The CDR3 DNA is TGTGCCAGCAGCTATGACCAAGGGGGGCGGTTCTTC.

The chain uses TRBV21-1 and TRBJ1-1; the table names TRBD1, a call not compared with the DNA. TRBV21-1 is annotated as a pseudogene. The CDR3 is 17 amino acids. In DNA, the CDR3 is TGTGCCAGCCCCGGGAATAGGGGACAGAAGCCTAACACTGAAGCTTTCTTT. Amino acid sequence: CASPGNRGQKPNTEAFF.

This clone was picked up one time. The V gene is TRBV7-8, the J gene TRBJ1-2, with 8 nucleotides matching TRBD1. Looked up from germline, CDR1 is SGHVS and CDR2 is FQNEAQ. Trimming cost V 0 bases and J 6 bases; bases outside gene matches: 6. CDR3 length: 15 residues. The CDR3 loop is CASSLAPGGSHGYTF. For the CDR3, the DNA is TGTGCCAGCAGCTTAGCTCCAGGGGGCTCACATGGCTACACCTTC.

The chain carries TRBV12-2 and TRBJ2-7. TRBV12-2 is tagged as a pseudogene. The CDR3 covers 15 residues. CDR3 DNA: TGTGCAAGTCGCCCAAGAACGGCTACGTCATACGAGCAGTACGTC. The encoded protein is CASRPRTATSYEQYV.

This clone was seen more than once but under ten times. The chain employs TRBV12-2 and TRBJ2-4; TRBD1, the table's D call, lacks a check against the DNA. TRBV12-2 counts as a pseudogene. This CDR3 is built from 18 residues. CDR3 DNA: TGTGCAAGTCGCTTCTCCAGGGGGCGATTTGGAGCCAAAAACATTCAGTACTTC. This translates into CASRFSRGRFGAKNIQYF.

In its sample, this clone was seen a few times. The chain recombines TRBV7-9 with TRBJ1-4; D gene ambiguous. Trimming cost V 5 bases and J 4 bases, with 11 bases left between them. The CDR3 has 14 residues. Germline assignment: CDR1 SEHNR and CDR2 FQNEAQ (reference sequence). For the CDR3, the DNA is TGTGCCAGCAGCCCGAGTAATGGTAATGAAAAACTGTTTTTT. This encodes CASSPSNGNEKLFF.

This rearrangement joins TRBV3-1 (or the pseudogene TRBV3-2) to TRBJ1-5; D remains ambiguous. The germline V gene has CDR1 LGHDT and CDR2 YNNKEL (reference sequence). The CDR3 covers 14 residues. V shed 3 bases and J shed 5 bases, with 11 bases lying between them. The CDR3 DNA is TGTGCCAGCAGCCAGGGTAACGGTTATCAGCCCCAGCATTTT. Protein product: CASSQGNGYQPQHF.

The rearrangement uses TRBV3-1 (or the pseudogene TRBV3-2) and TRBJ2-1; TRBD2 agrees at 7 bases. V shed 1 base and J 7 bases; nucleotides not matched to a gene: 7. The CDR3 is 15 amino acids. The germline CDR1 and CDR2 sequences are LGHDT and YNNKEL (reference sequence). The chain's CDR3 is CASSQAAGSVNEQFF. The CDR3 nucleotides read TGTGCCAGCAGCCAAGCAGCGGGAAGTGTAAATGAGCAGTTCTTC.

Only a few counts were recorded for this clone. The chain recombines TRBV20-1 with TRBJ1-2; D unclear. CDR3 length: 13 residues. Trimming removed 3 bases from V and 4 bases from J, with 12 bases in between. Germline-derived CDR1 and CDR2 are DFQATT and SNEGSKA (reference sequence). The CDR3 region is CSASSAQSYGYTF. In DNA, the CDR3 is TGCAGTGCTAGTAGTGCCCAAAGCTATGGCTACACCTTC.

The chain links TRBV15 to TRBJ1-2, with a tentative D call TRBD1 (5 bases). The CDR3 is 15 amino acids. Trimming pared 1 base from V and 8 bases from J, leaving 17 bases between. Germline CDR1 LNHNV, CDR2 YYDKDF (reference sequence). The CDR3 protein is CATSRGLDSLGGYTF. CDR3 nucleotides: TGTGCCACCAGCAGAGGCCTAGACAGCCTGGGCGGCTACACCTTC. Together with reference TRBV15 and TRBJ1-2, the CDR3 gives the full variable domain: DAMVIQNPRYQVTQFGKPVTLSCSQTLNHNVMYWYQQKSSQAPKLLFHYYDKDFNNEADTPDNFQSRRPNTSFCFLDIRSPGLGDTAMYLCATSRGLDSLGGYTFGSGTRLTVV.

This clone was observed once. The J gene is TRBJ1-2, the V gene TRBV19; maybe TRBD1 (5 bases). CDR3 size: 13 residues. The V end lost 6 bases, the J end lost 0 bases, and 8 bases lay between the germline ends. Germline assignment: CDR1 LNHDA and CDR2 SQIVND (reference sequence). The CDR3: CASRTGANYGYTF. CDR3 nucleotides: TGTGCCAGTAGAACGGGGGCTAACTATGGCTACACCTTC.

This clone was found once. This rearrangement joins TRBV12-3 or TRBV12-4 to TRBJ1-2; D unclear. The CDR3 spans 12 residues. V shed 7 bases and J shed 4 bases, with 10 bases lying between them. The CDR3 DNA reads TGTGCCAGCACCATAAAGGGCTATGGCTACACCTTC. Translated, it gives CASTIKGYGYTF.

This clone came up once. The chain employs TRBV14 and TRBJ1-6; no definite D call. The V gene's germline CDR1 is SGHDN and CDR2 FVKESK. V was pared by 1 base and J by 4 bases, with 8 bases between. The CDR3 contains 15 residues. CDR3 nucleotide sequence: TGTGCCAGCAGCCAAGTCGGACTATATAATTCACCCCTCCACTTT. This codes for CASSQVGLYNSPLHF.

The V and J genes are TRBV27 and TRBJ2-2; D is ambiguous. Germline loops: CDR1 MNHEY, CDR2 SMNVEV (reference sequence). V gave up 5 bases and J gave up 4 bases, with 11 bases separating them. The CDR3 loop spans 14 amino acids. CDR3 protein: CASSRPTGTGELFF. The CDR3 DNA reads TGTGCCAGCAGTCGACCCACCGGCACCGGGGAGCTGTTTTTT.

A note on this clone: Within the sample, other DNA sequences also encode this same CDR3. The V and J genes are TRBV29-1 and TRBJ2-7; D may be TRBD2 (5 bases). Germline V gene lookup returns CDR1 SQVTM and CDR2 ANQGSEA. V lost 6 bases to trimming and J lost 0 bases, with 12 bases between them. This CDR3 is built from 13 residues. This CDR3 is CSVSGEGSYEQYF. The CDR3 nucleotides read TGCAGCGTAAGTGGAGAGGGCTCCTACGAGCAGTACTTC.

V and J are TRBV2 and TRBJ1-2; 7 bases match TRBD1. The CDR3 runs to 13 residues. With V trimmed by 9 bases and J by 8 bases, 12 bases remained unmatched. CDR1 is SNHLY, CDR2 FYNNEI, per germline. In nucleotides, the CDR3 is TGTGCCAGAGGAAATACAGGGGACTGGGGCTACACCTTC. Protein: CARGNTGDWGYTF.

The V gene is TRBV9, the J gene TRBJ2-2, with a tentative D call TRBD2 (6 bases). Deletions cut 1 base from V and 5 bases from J, with 12 bases between. The CDR3 is 15 residues long. Germline V gives CDR1 SGDLS, CDR2 YYNGEE. CDR3 coding DNA: TGTGCCAGCAGCGTACATCCCGGGGGTACCGGGGAGCTGTTTTTT. Translation gives CASSVHPGGTGELFF.

This clone has just a few counts. This chain connects TRBV5-1 to TRBJ2-5, with D unresolved. CDR3 size: 15 residues. Trimming cost V 2 bases and J 8 bases, with 19 bases left between them. The germline CDR1 and CDR2 sequences are SGHRS and YFSETQ. This CDR3 is CASSFSQRHLETQYF. CDR3 DNA: TGCGCCAGCAGCTTCTCACAGCGTCATTTAGAAACCCAGTACTTC.

The gene calls are TRBV6-5 and TRBJ1-1; D remains ambiguous. The CDR3 is 12 residues long. Germline loops: CDR1 MNHEY, CDR2 SVGAGI. The V gene lost 7 bases and the J gene lost 4 bases, with 10 bases spanning the gap. CDR3 sequence: CASTPGGTEAFF. The CDR3, as DNA: TGTGCCAGCACCCCAGGAGGCACTGAAGCTTTCTTT.

V usage is TRBV11-2 and J usage is TRBJ2-7, with a weak D call TRBD1 (6 bases). V lost 2 bases, J lost 6 bases, and 17 bases lay in between. Looked up from germline, CDR1 is SGHAT and CDR2 is FQNNGV. The CDR3 consists of 15 residues. CDR3 nucleotide sequence: TGTGCCAGCAGCTTAATCCGGGACACGTCAGCCGAGCAGTACTTC. Translated, it gives CASSLIRDTSAEQYF. The complete variable domain, with remaining parts taken from reference TRBV11-2 and TRBJ2-7, reads EAGVAQSPRYKIIEKRQSVAFWCNPISGHATLYWYQQILGQGPKLLIQFQNNGVVDDSQLPKDRFSAERLKGVDSTLKIQPAKLEDSAVYLCASSLIRDTSAEQYFGPGTRLTVT.

The genes are TRBV5-1 and TRBJ2-7; possible D gene TRBD2, 6 bases. V lost 4 bases, J lost 3 bases, and 14 bases lay in between. Germline V gene sequence: CDR1 SGHRS, CDR2 YFSETQ. This CDR3 spans 14 amino acids. CDR3 residues: CASSPGLDNYEQYF. The CDR3 DNA reads as TGCGCCAGCAGCCCGGGACTGGATAACTACGAGCAGTACTTC.